Below, 18 T cell receptor beta chains from the same sample are listed, as sequenced in a study of blood T cell repertoires in COVID-19 (dated by TCRdb to between 2020 and 2021). To prepare the library, the immunoSEQ multiplex PCR assay was applied. Entries here come from immuneACCESS through TCRdb and include only in-frame sequences with V and J called. Some clones fail to appear in such tables; in the studies checked, an unresolved V gene covers under half of the shortfall, and the cause of the remainder is unknown. Recorded for this sample are around 180,000 clones; about 81% of them occurred a single time. Roughly 12% of the sample rests with the top ten. The sequenced sample was peripheral blood. Source of these receptors: a woman of 80 years or more with COVID-19, enrolled during active disease.

The chain uses TRBV5-6 and TRBJ2-3, with 8 bases that match TRBD1. The V gene end was trimmed by 2 bases and the J gene end by 8 bases; junction bases not matched to a gene: 19. Germline V lookup: CDR1 SGHDT, CDR2 YYEEEE. The CDR3 loop spans 18 amino acids. The CDR3 DNA follows: TGTGCCAGCAGCTTACTACAGGGGGTGGGGACTTTCTGGTCTACGCAGTATTTT. Translated, it gives CASSLLQGVGTFWSTQYF.

The genes are TRBV4-1 and TRBJ1-1; 8 bases agree with TRBD1. The CDR3 runs 15 residues. The junction had 7 bases not matched to a gene; V was cut back by 4 bases and J by 3 bases. Germline V gene sequence: CDR1 MGHRA, CDR2 YSYEKL. The CDR3 region has the DNA TGCGCCAGCAGCCGGGGCGACAGGGGAGACACTGAAGCTTTCTTT. Translation: CASSRGDRGDTEAFF.

This rearrangement joins TRBV5-4 to TRBJ2-3, with TRBD2 identical over 7 bases. CDR3 length: 14 amino acids. Germline-derived CDR1 and CDR2 are SGHNT and YYREEE (reference sequence). The V segment lost 2 bases and the J segment 5 bases; nucleotides outside the gene matches: 5. In DNA, the CDR3 is TGTGCCAGCAGCTTTACGGGGGGAGGAGATACGCAGTATTTT. This encodes CASSFTGGGDTQYF. The full variable domain, completed using reference TRBV5-4 and TRBJ2-3, is ETGVTQSPTHLIKTRGQQVTLRCSSQSGHNTVSWYQQALGQGPQFIFQYYREEENGRGNFPPRFSGLQFPNYSSELNVNALELDDSALYLCASSFTGGGDTQYFGPGTRLTVL.

This clone was detected once. This chain joins TRBV19 and TRBJ2-3, with 7 positions matching TRBD1. Per germline, CDR1 LNHDA and CDR2 SQIVND (reference sequence). V lost 7 bases to trimming and J lost 0 bases; unmatched junction nucleotides: 7. The CDR3 runs 15 residues. This CDR3 reads CASKGTAASTDTQYF. DNA for the CDR3: TGTGCCAGTAAAGGGACAGCAGCTAGCACAGATACGCAGTATTTT.

This clone showed up just once. The chain recombines TRBV18 with TRBJ1-4, with D perhaps TRBD1 (5 bases). The germline V and J ends were trimmed by 5 bases and 5 bases, with 9 bases remaining between them. There are 13 residues in the CDR3. Germline CDR1 KGHSH, CDR2 LQKENI. The CDR3 bases are TGTGCCAGCTCAGGGACTGAAAATGAAAAACTGTTTTTT. Translation gives CASSGTENEKLFF.

The rearrangement uses TRBV25-1 and TRBJ1-2; TRBD1 might be the D (5 bases). This CDR3 contains 11 residues. Per the germline V gene, CDR1 is MGHDK and CDR2 is SYGVNS. Trimming left V 2 bases short and J 10 bases short, with 8 bases between. The CDR3 spells CASSEGGNYTF. The DNA of the CDR3 is TGTGCCAGCAGTGAAGGGGGGAACTACACCTTC.

This clone showed up just a few times. The chain carries TRBV5-1 and TRBJ1-2; D is unclear. Germline CDR1 and CDR2: SGHRS and YFSETQ. The V end lost 0 bases, the J end lost 2 bases, and 11 bases lay between the germline ends. CDR3 size: 15 residues. The chain's CDR3 is CASSLASGENYGYTF. The CDR3 DNA sequence: TGCGCCAGCAGCTTGGCTAGTGGAGAAAACTATGGCTACACCTTC.

The gene calls are TRBV18 and TRBJ2-4; 9 bases agree with TRBD2. V lost 3 bases to trimming and J lost 3 bases; unmatched junction nucleotides: 9. From germline, CDR1 is KGHSH and CDR2 LQKENI. The CDR3 covers 17 residues. The DNA for the CDR3 is TGTGCCAGCTCACCCTTAGCGGGAGTGGAGGGCAAAAACATTCAGTACTTC. Amino acid sequence: CASSPLAGVEGKNIQYF.

This clone was observed a single time. The chain employs TRBV11-2 and TRBJ2-7; D may be TRBD1 (5 bases). The CDR3 extends over 12 amino acids. Germline CDR1 SGHAT, CDR2 FQNNGV. V was clipped by 8 bases and J by 5 bases, with 13 bases between them. CDR3 loop: CASQPGRDEQYF. The CDR3 DNA reads TGTGCCAGCCAGCCGGGCAGGGACGAGCAGTACTTC.

The rearrangement links TRBV6-2 or TRBV6-3 to TRBJ2-1; 7 nucleotides match TRBD1. The germline CDR1 and CDR2 sequences are MNHEY and SVGEGT. The CDR3 consists of 14 residues. V was pared by 5 bases and J by 5 bases, with 6 bases of the junction left unmatched. The CDR3 nucleotides are TGTGCCAGCAGTGAGGGACAGCCTGACAATGAGCAGTTCTTC. Translation gives CASSEGQPDNEQFF.

The chain couples TRBV19 to TRBJ2-6, with D unclear. V was trimmed by 5 bases and J by 0 bases, leaving 20 bases between them. Germline V gene data show CDR1 as LNHDA and CDR2 as SQIVND (reference sequence). There are 19 residues in the CDR3. CDR3 sequence (DNA): TGTGCCAGTAGTCCTATCCTCCTTACTCACCTCTCTGGGGCCAACGTCCTGACTTTC. Its protein product is CASSPILLTHLSGANVLTF.

The J gene is TRBJ2-5, the V gene TRBV5-1, with D possibly being TRBD1 (5 bases). Germline CDR1 and CDR2: SGHRS and YFSETQ. There are 15 residues in the CDR3. Trimming took off 1 base at V and 4 bases at J, with 14 bases between the two ends. The DNA for the CDR3 is TGCGCCAGCAGCTTGTTTCAAGGGGCGCGAGAGACCCAGTACTTC. It is translated as CASSLFQGARETQYF.

The chain carries TRBV5-5 and TRBJ1-2, with 7 positions matching TRBD1. CDR3 length: 15 amino acids. The germline CDR1 and CDR2 sequences are SGHKS and YYEKEE (reference sequence). J gave up 0 bases and V 4 bases, and 6 bases lay outside the gene matches. Here the CDR3 reads CASSRTGDTNYGYTF. CDR3 in DNA: TGTGCCAGCAGCAGAACAGGGGATACTAACTATGGCTACACCTTC.

Only one count was recorded for this clone. The chain combines TRBV6-5 with TRBJ1-2; D gene unclear. Germline V gene sequence: CDR1 MNHEY, CDR2 SVGAGI. This CDR3 contains 15 residues. V lost 0 bases and J 5 bases, leaving 13 bases between the germline ends. The CDR3 DNA follows: TGTGCCAGCAGTTACTCGGAGGGTTGGAGATATGGCTACACCTTC. Translation: CASSYSEGWRYGYTF.

The chain couples TRBV24-1 to TRBJ2-7; possibly TRBD1 for D (6 bases). In germline, CDR1 is KGHDR, CDR2 SFDVKD. The CDR3 covers 13 residues. V was shortened by 11 bases and J by 6 bases, with 19 bases between the two germline ends. CDR3 coding DNA: TGTGCCAGGGACACCCACTCGGATAGCGAGCAGTACTTC. Amino acid sequence: CARDTHSDSEQYF.

The V gene is TRBV11-2, the J gene TRBJ2-1, with D unclear. CDR1 is SGHAT and CDR2 is FQNNGV in the germline V gene. The CDR3 runs to 11 residues. V lost 2 bases to trimming and J lost 7 bases, with 3 bases between them. CDR3 sequence (DNA): TGTGCCAGCAGCTTACCGAATGAGCAGTTCTTC. Protein product: CASSLPNEQFF. The full variable domain, its missing parts supplied by reference TRBV11-2 and TRBJ2-1, is EAGVAQSPRYKIIEKRQSVAFWCNPISGHATLYWYQQILGQGPKLLIQFQNNGVVDDSQLPKDRFSAERLKGVDSTLKIQPAKLEDSAVYLCASSLPNEQFFGPGTRLTVL.

In this sample, this clone turned up a few times. The chain couples TRBV11-3 to TRBJ2-2; D is ambiguous. CDR1 is SGHNT, CDR2 YENEEA, per germline. The V gene lost 2 bases and the J gene lost 3 bases, with 13 bases spanning the gap. This CDR3 has 16 amino acids. CDR3 in amino acids: CASSLFGLGDTGELFF. The CDR3 DNA reads as TGTGCCAGCAGCTTATTCGGCCTAGGAGACACCGGGGAGCTGTTTTTT.

V and J are TRBV5-4 and TRBJ2-6; D ambiguous. The V gene lost 2 bases and the J gene lost 0 bases, with 9 bases spanning the gap. Per germline, CDR1 SGHNT and CDR2 YYREEE (reference sequence). The CDR3 has 16 residues. DNA of the CDR3: TGTGCCAGCAGCTTTGCAGACTTCTCTGGGGCCAACGTCCTGACTTTC. It specifies CASSFADFSGANVLTF.